A selection of T cell receptor beta chains follows, all from one sample in a study of human T cells and chemical hapten exposure. MiXCR, applied by TCRdb to the RACE reads, yields one record per CDR3 protein. The repertoire holds some 52,000 distinct CDR3 sequences, with 11% as singletons. The input for sequencing was whole blood, taken in connection with sensitization to the hapten diphenylcyclopropenone (DPC). The source is a woman between 40 and 50 years old with alopecia areata. Some clones in this sample may be carry-over from other donors' samples. CDR3s include the opening cysteine and the closing phenylalanine or tryptophan. D genes are given only for firm matches. Size values are once, few and many counts, or a class for expanded clones, and some rows have none.

clone_size	j_call	v_call	d_call	cdr3_aa	cdr3_nt
-	TRBJ1-4	TRBV28	TRBD1	CASTEGATGRKLFF	TGTGCCAGCACCGAGGGGGCCACGGGACGAAAACTGTTTTTT
-	TRBJ1-5	TRBV6-5	TRBD1	CASRPGQGGVYQPQHF	TGTGCCAGCAGACCAGGACAGGGTGGTGTCTATCAGCCCCAGCATTTT
many	TRBJ1-1	TRBV6-2/TRBV6-3	-	CASTLGAGAFF	TGTGCCAGCACCTTAGGTGCGGGAGCTTTCTTT
many	TRBJ2-3	TRBV28	-	CASCGQSIIDTQYF	TGTGCCAGCTGTGGACAGTCTATTATAGATACGCAGTATTTT
few	TRBJ2-7	TRBV30	-	CAWRVRSHEQYF	TGTGCCTGGAGGGTCAGGTCGCACGAGCAGTACTTC
few	TRBJ1-3	TRBV3-1	-	CASSQVGAGNTIYF	TGTGCCAGCAGCCAAGTGGGTGCCGGAAACACCATATATTTT
-	TRBJ2-3	TRBV20-1	-	CSVAAGQDTQYF	TGCAGTGTAGCTGCGGGGCAAGATACGCAGTATTTT
few	TRBJ1-2	TRBV5-1	-	CASSSGTLDVYGYTF	TGCGCCAGCAGCTCCGGGACCTTAGATGTCTATGGCTACACCTTC
-	TRBJ2-1	TRBV6-5	-	CASSYSYRNNEQFF	TGTGCCAGCAGTTACTCTTACAGAAACAATGAGCAGTTCTTC
-	TRBJ1-1	TRBV29-1	TRBD1	CSIGGGTDEAFF	TGCAGCATTGGAGGCGGGACAGACGAAGCTTTCTTT
few	TRBJ2-7	TRBV29-1	-	CSVETSYYEQYF	TGCAGCGTTGAAACCAGTTACTACGAGCAGTACTTC
many	TRBJ1-4	TRBV7-7	-	CASSLGASTNEKLFF	TGTGCTAGCAGCTTAGGGGCATCAACTAATGAAAAACTGTTTTTT
many	TRBJ2-1	TRBV28	-	CASSGGSSYNEQFF	TGTGCCAGCAGCGGGGGAAGCTCCTACAATGAGCAGTTCTTC
many	TRBJ1-1	TRBV29-1	-	CSSAVFENTEAFF	TGCAGCTCGGCGGTTTTTGAGAACACTGAAGCTTTCTTT
-	TRBJ2-1	TRBV30	-	CALGIGSYNEQFF	TGTGCCCTAGGGATTGGGTCCTACAATGAGCAGTTCTTC
few	TRBJ2-7	TRBV29-1	-	CSVISYEQYF	TGCAGCGTTATCAGCTACGAGCAGTACTTC
-	TRBJ2-7	TRBV6-2/TRBV6-3	TRBD2	CASRPTSGGTRSQF	TGTGCCAGCAGGCCTACTAGCGGGGGCACCCGCAGTCAGTTC
-	TRBJ2-7	TRBV30	-	CAWVSTRSGTTFQYF	TGTGCCTGGGTCTCGACCCGCTCCGGGACCACTTTTCAGTACTTC
-	TRBJ1-2	TRBV5-1	TRBD1	CASSPPRTGPTRNYGYTF	TGCGCCAGCAGCCCTCCCCGGACAGGACCAACCCGAAACTATGGCTACACCTTC
many	TRBJ1-2	TRBV10-3	-	CAISDLGNYGYTF	TGTGCCATCAGTGATCTGGGCAACTATGGCTACACCTTC
many	TRBJ1-2	TRBV12-3/TRBV12-4	TRBD1	CASSFPNTGTDRYGYTF	TGTGCCAGCAGTTTTCCGAACACCGGGACAGACCGCTATGGCTACACCTTC
-	TRBJ2-7	TRBV12-3/TRBV12-4	-	CASSPSATYEQYF	TGTGCCAGCAGCCCTAGCGCGACCTACGAGCAGTACTTC
-	TRBJ2-3	TRBV20-1	-	CSAPWGAALSTDTQYF	TGCAGTGCCCCGTGGGGGGCAGCACTTAGCACAGATACGCAGTATTTT
few	TRBJ2-2	TRBV9	TRBD2	CASSPTSGRTGELFF	TGTGCCAGCAGCCCTACTAGCGGGAGGACCGGGGAGCTGTTTTTT
-	TRBJ1-2	TRBV10-3	-	CAISERPEAGYTF	TGTGCCATCAGCGAGCGCCCGGAGGCTGGCTACACCTTC
-	TRBJ1-2	TRBV28	TRBD1	CASRTGTAYGYTF	TGTGCCAGCAGGACCGGGACAGCATATGGCTACACCTTC
-	TRBJ2-1	TRBV5-1	-	CASSPTQGTHNEQFF	TGCGCCAGCAGCCCCACCCAGGGGACCCACAATGAGCAGTTCTTC
few	TRBJ2-6	TRBV19	-	CASSILAGSGANVLTF	TGTGCCAGTAGTATATTGGCCGGCTCTGGGGCCAACGTCCTGACTTTC
-	TRBJ2-1	TRBV11-2	TRBD1	CASSRGTEGIDEQFF	TGTGCCAGCAGTCGAGGGACAGAGGGTATCGATGAGCAGTTCTTC
-	TRBJ1-5	TRBV29-1	-	CSVVWGPNQPQHF	TGCAGCGTTGTTTGGGGTCCCAATCAGCCCCAGCATTTT
many	TRBJ1-6	TRBV28	-	CASSLAGDFNSPLHF	TGTGCCAGCAGTTTAGCGGGGGACTTTAATTCACCCCTCCACTTT
-	TRBJ2-7	TRBV5-1	-	CASSLEDEQYF	TGCGCCAGCAGCTTGGAGGACGAGCAGTACTTC
many	TRBJ2-5	TRBV2	-	CAGTSLETQYF	TGTGCCGGAACTAGTTTGGAGACCCAGTACTTC
few	TRBJ2-5	TRBV9	TRBD2	CASSVGTLAGGGETQYF	TGTGCCAGCAGCGTCGGCACACTAGCGGGAGGAGGAGAGACCCAGTACTTC
many	TRBJ2-7	TRBV3-1	-	CASSPFYEQYF	TGTGCCAGCAGCCCGTTCTACGAGCAGTACTTC
-	TRBJ2-4	TRBV28	-	CASGFKNIQYF	TGTGCCAGCGGCTTCAAAAACATTCAGTACTTC
many	TRBJ1-2	TRBV29-1	-	CSAQPAGGGGYTF	TGCAGCGCCCAGCCGGCGGGGGGTGGTGGCTACACCTTC
many	TRBJ2-7	TRBV21-1	-	CASSYPPFKGTPPGTSGYEQYF	TGTGCCAGCAGCTACCCGCCCTTCAAAGGTACCCCTCCCGGGACTAGCGGATACGAGCAGTACTTC
-	TRBJ1-6	TRBV18	-	CASSPSGEPHSPLHF	TGTGCCAGCTCACCATCAGGGGAGCCTCATTCACCCCTCCACTTT
-	TRBJ1-3	TRBV20-1	-	CSARTGTSGNTIYF	TGCAGTGCTAGGACCGGGACCTCTGGAAACACCATATATTTT
many	TRBJ2-7	TRBV29-1	-	CSVRASPDWNEQYF	TGCAGCGTTCGGGCCAGTCCTGACTGGAACGAGCAGTACTTC
few	TRBJ2-1	TRBV10-3	-	CAISDNNEQFF	TGTGCCATCAGTGATAACAATGAGCAGTTCTTC
many	TRBJ2-5	TRBV6-6	-	CASSYGQETQYF	TGTGCCAGCAGTTACGGGCAAGAGACCCAGTACTTC
once	TRBJ2-7	TRBV5-1	TRBD1	CASSPDRVNNEQYF	TGCGCCAGCAGCCCGGACAGGGTTAACAACGAGCAGTACTTC